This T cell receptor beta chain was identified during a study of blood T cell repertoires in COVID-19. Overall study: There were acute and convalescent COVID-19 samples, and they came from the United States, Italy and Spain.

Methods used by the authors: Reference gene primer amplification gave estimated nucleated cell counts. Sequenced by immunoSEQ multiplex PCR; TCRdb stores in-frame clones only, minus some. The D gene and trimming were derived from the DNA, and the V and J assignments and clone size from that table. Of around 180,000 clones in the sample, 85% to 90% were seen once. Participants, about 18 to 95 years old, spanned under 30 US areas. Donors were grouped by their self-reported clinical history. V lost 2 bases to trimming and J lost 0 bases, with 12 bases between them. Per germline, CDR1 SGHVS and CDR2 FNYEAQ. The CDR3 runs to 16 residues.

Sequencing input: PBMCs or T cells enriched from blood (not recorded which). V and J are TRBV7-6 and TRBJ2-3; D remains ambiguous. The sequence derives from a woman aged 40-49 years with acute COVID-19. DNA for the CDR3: TGTGCCAGCAGCTTAAGTCTTCGGAGTAGCACAGATACGCAGTATTTT. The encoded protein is CASSLSLRSSTDTQYF.